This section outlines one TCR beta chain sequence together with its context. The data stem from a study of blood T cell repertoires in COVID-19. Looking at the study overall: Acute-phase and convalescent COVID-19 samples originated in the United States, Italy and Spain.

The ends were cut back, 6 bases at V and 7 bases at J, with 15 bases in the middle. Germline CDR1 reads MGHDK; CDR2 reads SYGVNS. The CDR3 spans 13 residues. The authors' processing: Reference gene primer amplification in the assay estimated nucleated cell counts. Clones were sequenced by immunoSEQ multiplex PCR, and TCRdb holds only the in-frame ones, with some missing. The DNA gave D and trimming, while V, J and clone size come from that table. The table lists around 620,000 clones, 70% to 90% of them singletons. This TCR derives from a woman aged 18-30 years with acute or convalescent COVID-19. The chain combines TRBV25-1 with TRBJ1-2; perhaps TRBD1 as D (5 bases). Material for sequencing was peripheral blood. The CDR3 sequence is CASRGRDYAGYTF. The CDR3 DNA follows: TGTGCCAGCAGAGGAAGGGACTACGCTGGCTACACCTTC.